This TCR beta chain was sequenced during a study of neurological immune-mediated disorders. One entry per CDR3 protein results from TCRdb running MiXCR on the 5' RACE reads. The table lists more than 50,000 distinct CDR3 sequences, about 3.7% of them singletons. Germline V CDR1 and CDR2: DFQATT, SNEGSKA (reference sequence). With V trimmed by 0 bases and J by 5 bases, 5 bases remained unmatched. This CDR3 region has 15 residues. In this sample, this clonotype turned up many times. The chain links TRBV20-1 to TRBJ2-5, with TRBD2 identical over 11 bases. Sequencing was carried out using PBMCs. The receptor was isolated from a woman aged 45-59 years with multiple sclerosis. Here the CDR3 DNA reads TGCAGTGCTAGAGATAGCGGGAGGGCCAGGGAGACCCAGTACTTC. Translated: CSARDSGRARETQYF.